The 10 T cell receptor beta chains below all came from one sample that was sequenced in a study of T cells after yellow fever vaccination. A single record per CDR3 protein comes from TCRdb applying MiXCR to the 5' RACE reads. The sample includes around 590,000 distinct CDR3 sequences, 9% to 15% of them seen just once. The material sequenced was PBMCs, taken on the day of the yellow fever booster vaccination. These receptor sequences come from a man younger than 40 who received the YFV17D yellow fever vaccine.

The rearrangement joins TRBV28 to TRBJ2-1; 12 positions agree with TRBD2. The ends lost 7 bases at V and 6 bases at J; junction bases unmatched: 4. The CDR3 consists of 14 residues. In germline, CDR1 is MDHEN, CDR2 SYDVKM. The CDR3 bases are TGTGCCAGCATCCTAGCGGGAGGGCCCAATGAGCAGTTCTTC. Translating it yields CASILAGGPNEQFF.

CDR3 loop: CASSLYGGVHEQYF. CDR3 nucleotide sequence: TGTGCCAGCAGCTTGTATGGAGGGGTCCACGAGCAGTACTTC. The rearrangement joins TRBV5-4 to TRBJ2-7; D might be TRBD2 (6 bases). The germline V gene encodes CDR1 SGHNT and CDR2 YYREEE (reference sequence). Trimming removed 1 base at V and 5 bases at J, with 13 bases between. The CDR3 length is 14 residues. The full variable domain, rest sourced from reference TRBV5-4 and TRBJ2-7, is ETGVTQSPTHLIKTRGQQVTLRCSSQSGHNTVSWYQQALGQGPQFIFQYYREEENGRGNFPPRFSGLQFPNYSSELNVNALELDDSALYLCASSLYGGVHEQYFGPGTRLTVT.

The chain recombines TRBV7-2 with TRBJ1-5; D gene ambiguous. CDR1 and CDR2 (germline): SGHTA, FQGNSA. Trimming shortened V by 2 bases and J by 0 bases, and 11 bases separated the two germline ends. CDR3 length equals 16 residues. The CDR3 region is CASSLMGSNSNQPQHF. CDR3 nucleotide sequence: TGTGCCAGCAGCTTAATGGGCAGCAATAGCAATCAGCCCCAGCATTTT.

This clonotype was detected a few times. The junction shows a germline mismatch at one end, possibly a read error. V is TRBV20-1 and J is TRBJ2-7, with D uncertain. The germline gives CDR1 DFQATT, CDR2 SNEGSKA (reference sequence). The CDR3 contains 13 residues. The chain's CDR3 is CSAGDQESYEQYF. The CDR3 DNA reads as TGCAGTGCTGGAGACCAGGAGTCCTACGAGCAGTACTTC.

This clonotype was observed a handful of times. The J gene is TRBJ2-3, the V gene TRBV24-1, with 8 bases that match TRBD1. V lost 2 bases and J lost 5; bases outside the gene matches: 5. Germline CDR1 is KGHDR and CDR2 is SFDVKD. The CDR3 totals 15 residues. Here the CDR3 reads CATSDSGQGRDTQYF. The CDR3 nucleotides are TGTGCCACCAGTGATTCCGGACAGGGTAGAGATACGCAGTATTTT.

The V and J genes are TRBV6-5 and TRBJ2-1; possibly TRBD1 for D (5 bases). CDR3 size: 15 residues. CDR1 and CDR2 (germline): MNHEY, SVGAGI. The V gene lost 0 bases and the J gene lost 3 bases, with 9 bases spanning the gap. The CDR3 here is CASSYSKTDYNEQFF. The CDR3 DNA reads TGTGCCAGCAGTTACTCGAAGACAGACTACAATGAGCAGTTCTTC.

The chain joins TRBV2 to TRBJ2-7, with D perhaps TRBD1 or TRBD2 (5 bases each). This CDR3 is 15 amino acids long. CDR1 and CDR2 (germline): SNHLY, FYNNEI. Trimming took off 0 bases at V and 6 bases at J, with 15 bases between the two ends. The CDR3 protein is CASSEALWGRSEQYF. CDR3 DNA: TGTGCCAGCAGTGAAGCGCTTTGGGGGAGAAGCGAGCAGTACTTC.

This clonotype has at least ten counts. This chain connects TRBV12-3 or TRBV12-4 to TRBJ1-3; D remains unclear. The V end was cut by 3 bases, the J end by 0 bases, with 6 bases between. The CDR3 is made up of 14 amino acids. The CDR3 protein is CASSLAASGNTIYF. The CDR3 nucleotides are TGTGCCAGCAGTTTGGCAGCCTCTGGAAACACCATATATTTT.

The table lists this clonotype with many counts. This chain uses TRBV29-1 with TRBJ2-7; 9 positions match TRBD2. Germline CDR1 reads SQVTM; CDR2 reads ANQGSEA. The CDR3 has 13 amino acids. V trimming: 8 bases; J trimming: 3 bases; junction bases outside the gene matches: 8. CDR3 residues: CSISGSRFYEQYF. The DNA of the CDR3 is TGCAGCATTAGCGGGAGTCGTTTCTACGAGCAGTACTTC.

A few counts support this clonotype. V is TRBV7-9 and J is TRBJ2-1; weak D call: TRBD2 (6 bases). V was shortened by 5 bases and J by 8 bases, with 16 bases between the two germline ends. The CDR3 consists of 14 residues. CDR1 is SEHNR and CDR2 is FQNEAQ in the germline V gene (reference sequence). Written as DNA, the CDR3 is TGTGCCAGCAGCCCCAGGGACTCCGACCATGAGCAGTTCTTC. This sequence encodes CASSPRDSDHEQFF.